One sample yielded the 3 T cell receptor beta chains listed below, sequenced in a study of T cell responses to AZD1222 COVID-19 vaccine. Using immunoSEQ multiplex PCR, the repertoire was profiled, and TCRdb retains in-frame clones only, with some absent. The data show about 35,000 clones, about 88% seen once. The sequencing used peripheral blood, collected on day 0 of AZD1222 vaccination. Source of these receptors: an adult in good health.

The chain links TRBV27 to TRBJ2-6, with D possibly matching TRBD2 (5 bases). CDR1 is MNHEY and CDR2 is SMNVEV in the germline V gene (reference sequence). V was shortened by 9 bases and J by 0 bases, with 12 bases between the two germline ends. The CDR3 totals 15 residues. The CDR3 DNA follows: TGTGCCAGTGGGTTAGCGCGCTCTGGGGCCAACGTCCTGACTTTC. Protein: CASGLARSGANVLTF. Together with reference TRBV27 and TRBJ2-6, the CDR3 gives the full variable domain: EAQVTQNPRYLITVTGKKLTVTCSQNMNHEYMSWYRQDPGLGLRQIYYSMNVEVTDKGDVPEGYKVSRKEKRNFPLILESPSPNQTSLYFCASGLARSGANVLTFGAGSRLTVL.

This sequence joins TRBV7-9 and TRBJ2-7, with D uncertain. The germline CDR1 and CDR2 sequences are SEHNR and FQNEAQ (reference sequence). Deletions cut 1 base from V and 5 bases from J, with 12 bases between. The CDR3 has 14 residues. The CDR3 nucleotides are TGTGCCAGCAGCTTAGGGGGTGGGTTCGACGAGCAGTACTTC. It specifies CASSLGGGFDEQYF.

V gene TRBV5-1 combines with J gene TRBJ2-3; 8 nucleotides agree with TRBD2. Germline loops: CDR1 SGHRS, CDR2 YFSETQ. The CDR3 is 17 amino acids. Trimming removed 4 bases from V and 0 bases from J; junction bases left unmatched: 10. DNA of the CDR3: TGCGCCAGCAGCCAACGGGCGGGAGGCGCGAGCACAGATACGCAGTATTTT. Encoded protein: CASSQRAGGASTDTQYF.